The T cell receptor beta chain under discussion was sequenced for a study of technical replicates of blood from several donors. J gave up 7 bases and V 6 bases, and 9 bases lay outside the gene matches. The CDR3 length is 14 residues. The germline gives CDR1 MNHNS, CDR2 SASEGT. Repertoires were generated with immunoSEQ multiplex PCR, while TCRdb's copy carries only in-frame clones and drops some. Altogether about 75,000 clones are present, around 97% being singletons, with the ten largest covering about 0.27%. The J gene is TRBJ2-7, the V gene TRBV6-1, with 10 bases fitting TRBD1. The clonotype comes from a human donor in good health. The sequenced sample consisted of T cells isolated from PBMCs. CDR3 DNA sequence: TGTGCCAGCAGGGTAGGGGACAGGGGAACAGAGCAGTACTTC. This gives the protein CASRVGDRGTEQYF.